This T cell receptor (beta chain) appears in the sequencing data of a study of blood T cell repertoires in COVID-19. Overall study: COVID-19 samples collected from the United States, Italy and Spain covered acute and convalescent phases. T cells, B-cell-depleted T cells, or PBMCs provided the cDNA or gDNA that served as material.

Per the study methods: Amplified reference gene primers provided the basis for estimating nucleated cell counts. Sequenced by immunoSEQ multiplex PCR; TCRdb stores in-frame clones only, minus some. V, J and clone size are those of that table, while D and trimming were read from the DNA. The table includes under 300,000 clones, 86% detected once. This clone was seen a handful of times. The CDR3 has 12 amino acids. V shed 7 bases and J shed 3 bases, with 12 bases lying between them. Germline V lookup: CDR1 SQVTM, CDR2 ANQGSEA. The TCR comes from a woman aged 25 to 39 with active or convalescent COVID-19. The sequenced material came from peripheral blood. This sequence joins TRBV29-1 and TRBJ1-2; D perhaps matches TRBD1 (6 bases). The DNA for the CDR3 is TGCAGCGCGGTCAGGGGTGACTATGGCTACACCTTC. It specifies CSAVRGDYGYTF.